This T cell receptor beta chain was captured by sequencing in a study of T cell responses to AZD1222 COVID-19 vaccine (dated by TCRdb to the early 2020s). For the wider study: Because spike-specific TCR depth and breadth did not differ between the two schedules, AZD1222 recipients who got a second dose at roughly 4 weeks were pooled with those who got a second dose at roughly 12 weeks. TCR sequencing was performed for about 240 trial participants, of whom around 200 were given two doses of AZD1222 and around 25 were given two doses of MenACWY control vaccine. Trial participants were enrolled by age into 18-55, 56-69 and 70-plus year subgroups, with about 150, 28 and 57 TCR-sequenced participants respectively. Summary of the overall study and its limitations: Because no day 14 peak-response samples were available, repertoires were characterized only after the peak T cell response. The vaccine-associated CD4 TCRs covered the entire spike protein, and the dominant responses fell in regions 160-218 and 743-854. After two AZD1222 doses, spike-specific TCR breadth and depth were significantly higher than at day 0 and than in MenACWY recipients. Conclusions about previously exposed vaccinees are limited because only six or seven AZD1222 recipients were SARS-CoV-2 seropositive at baseline. In the small 56-69-year group, the increase in depth fell short of significance, most likely because of low power. Most participants were white British and females outnumbered males, and the authors suggested that clonal diversity may have been underestimated. Epitopes outside the regions mutated in the B.1.351 and B.1.1.7 variants were reportedly recognized by nearly half of the unique spike-specific TCRs.

This sample's time point label indicates: baseline before first vaccination. Vaccinee samples came from UK trials COV001 and COV002, including a single-blind randomized controlled phase 2/3 trial of AZD1222 (ChAdOx1 nCoV-19) in healthy adults. For TCRbeta chain sequencing, PBMC samples were collected from trial participants at day 0 and at day 28 after the second dose. The CDR3 regions of human TCRbeta chains were analyzed by immunosequencing. Turning to the authors' computational methods: Repertoire TCRs were matched against a reference library of SARS-CoV-2-specific TCRs generated with the MIRA antigen-specificity platform. Breadth was defined as the fraction of unique TCRs that were SARS-CoV-2-associated. Depth was defined as the fraction of total T cells that were SARS-CoV-2-associated. Using the MIRA data, each spike-specific TCR was assigned both to the spike region to which the TCR was reactive and to a CD4 or CD8 class. Log10-transformed breadth and depth values were compared by one-way ANOVA with Sidak's multiple comparisons tests. TCRdb obtained this table from immuneACCESS and retained in-frame rearrangements with V and J assigned. These tables miss some clones; where compared with another copy, unresolved V genes account for less than half of the shortfall, and the remainder is unexplained. That table supplies the V and J calls and clone size; D and trimming were determined from the DNA. Here the sample has 100,000 or so clones; about 83% occur a single time. In total, the top ten clones hold approximately 3% of the sample.

Turning to this clone: This clone's antigen is unknown. Base qualities are not recorded, but no much larger clone differs from it by a single base.

V is reduced by 2 bases and J by 5 bases, leaving a spacing of 24 bases between them. The cysteine opens and the phenylalanine closes a CDR3 of 18 amino acids. Kept here is only the CDR3 DNA, which spans 54 bases and is read in frame from base 1. From the germline V gene, CDR1 is KGHSH and CDR2 is LQKENI. This receptor chain uses TRBV18 and TRBJ1-2; no confident D gene assignment can be made. The specimen comprised peripheral blood, sampled on day 0 of AZD1222 vaccination. The receptor comes from an adult in good health. The CDR3 has the sequence CASSPKGSKGSAGYGYTF. The DNA is TGTGCCAGCTCACCAAAAGGTTCGAAGGGTTCGGCCGGATATGGCTACACCTTC.